These 19 T cell receptor beta chains came from one sample sequenced in a study of blood T cell repertoires in COVID-19. Some clones are missing from TCRdb's copy, which holds only in-frame ones; the method was immunoSEQ multiplex PCR. The table includes tens of thousands of clones, 75% to 80% detected once. The sequenced material came from peripheral blood. These receptors were taken from a human donor in a cohort sampled during active COVID-19.

This chain joins TRBV25-1 and TRBJ2-7; 8 positions agree with TRBD1. V gave up 7 bases and J gave up 7 bases; unmatched junction bases: 12. This CDR3 is built from 14 residues. Germline assignment: CDR1 MGHDK and CDR2 SYGVNS. The DNA for the CDR3 is TGTGCCAGCAAACCCTCCGGGACAGGTGGGGAGCAGTACTTC. This encodes CASKPSGTGGEQYF.

CDR3 amino acids: CASSELLAAGINNEQFF. The CDR3 coding sequence is TGTGCCAGCAGTGAACTGCTGGCGGCGGGGATAAACAATGAGCAGTTCTTC. J is TRBJ2-1 and V is TRBV25-1; possibly TRBD2 for D (6 bases). Trimming pared 2 bases from V and 5 bases from J, leaving 19 bases between. The CDR3 runs 17 residues. Per germline, CDR1 MGHDK and CDR2 SYGVNS.

The chain uses TRBV10-3 and TRBJ2-2, with 9 bases lining up with TRBD1. CDR1 ENHRY and CDR2 SYGVKD come from the germline V gene. The CDR3 has 15 residues. V trimming: 6 bases; J trimming: 5 bases; junction bases outside the gene matches: 7. CDR3: CAIRPGQGETGELFF. CDR3 bases: TGTGCCATCAGGCCGGGACAGGGTGAAACCGGGGAGCTGTTTTTT.

J is TRBJ2-5 and V is TRBV5-1; weak D call: TRBD2 (5 bases). Trimming took 4 bases from V and 5 from J, leaving 18 bases between them. Germline V gives CDR1 SGHRS, CDR2 YFSETQ. The CDR3 covers 15 residues. CDR3 coding DNA: TGCGCCAGCAGCCCCGCGGGCTCACCGAGGGAGACCCAGTACTTC. Its translation is CASSPAGSPRETQYF.

The chain joins TRBV24-1 to TRBJ1-2; D not resolved. The germline gives CDR1 KGHDR, CDR2 SFDVKD. V lost 1 base and J lost 4, with 3 bases in between. This CDR3 spans 12 amino acids. CDR3 sequence reads: CATSDFGYGYTF. CDR3 sequence (DNA): TGTGCCACCAGTGATTTCGGCTATGGCTACACCTTC.

This clone was detected a few times. The V and J genes are TRBV5-4 and TRBJ2-1; 9 positions agree with TRBD2. CDR1 and CDR2 from the germline V gene are SGHNT and YYREEE (reference sequence). This CDR3 region has 16 residues. Trimming cost V 4 bases and J 1 base; bases outside gene matches: 6. CDR3 nucleotides: TGTGCCAGCAGCAGAAGAGCGGGAGGATCCTACAATGAGCAGTTCTTC. This encodes CASSRRAGGSYNEQFF. The full variable domain, in which reference TRBV5-4 and TRBJ2-1 provide the parts outside the CDR3, is ETGVTQSPTHLIKTRGQQVTLRCSSQSGHNTVSWYQQALGQGPQFIFQYYREEENGRGNFPPRFSGLQFPNYSSELNVNALELDDSALYLCASSRRAGGSYNEQFFGPGTRLTVL.

This clone was counted only a few times. The V and J genes are TRBV7-7 and TRBJ2-5; D possibly corresponds to TRBD1 (6 bases). V lost 5 bases and J lost 5, with 18 bases in between. The CDR3 covers 15 residues. Per the germline V gene, CDR1 is SSHAT and CDR2 is FNYEAQ (reference sequence). In DNA form, the CDR3 reads TGTGCCAGCAGCCCTAGGGTGGTGGGGGCGGAGACCCAGTACTTC. Translated: CASSPRVVGAETQYF.

The genes are TRBV6-5 and TRBJ1-1; D is ambiguous. Germline V CDR1 and CDR2: MNHEY, SVGAGI. V dropped 6 bases and J dropped 1 base, with 9 bases sitting between them. The CDR3 contains 13 residues. CDR3 coding DNA: TGTGCCAGCAGCCGAGGAGGGAACACTGAAGCTTTCTTT. Amino acid sequence: CASSRGGNTEAFF.

The chain has TRBV18 and TRBJ1-2, with D possibly TRBD1 on 6 matching bases. The CDR3 is made up of 14 amino acids. V gave up 6 bases and J gave up 4 bases, with 15 bases separating them. Germline-derived CDR1 and CDR2 are KGHSH and LQKENI. The CDR3 nucleotides read TGTGCCAGCTCCCCCGGGCCAGGGGTCTATGGCTACACCTTC. Its protein product is CASSPGPGVYGYTF.

This chain uses TRBV10-2 with TRBJ2-3; possibly TRBD1 for D (7 bases). From germline, CDR1 is WSHSY and CDR2 SAAADI. Trimming pared 7 bases from V and 3 bases from J, leaving 17 bases between. The CDR3 totals 15 residues. In DNA form, the CDR3 reads TGCGCCAGCAATTGGGGGGACAGCCTTACAGATACGCAGTATTTT. It is translated as CASNWGDSLTDTQYF.

The rearrangement links TRBV5-4 to TRBJ1-1; unclear D gene. This CDR3 spans 13 amino acids. Per germline, CDR1 SGHNT and CDR2 YYREEE (reference sequence). The ends were cut back, 0 bases at V and 1 base at J, with 4 bases in the middle. The CDR3 here is CASSLARNTEAFF. CDR3 nucleotide sequence: TGTGCCAGCAGCTTGGCGCGGAACACTGAAGCTTTCTTT.

The chain employs TRBV30 and TRBJ1-2; D may be TRBD1 (6 bases). This CDR3 contains 12 residues. The V end was cut by 1 base, the J end by 5 bases, with 8 bases between. Germline V gives CDR1 GTSNPN, CDR2 SVGIG (reference sequence). In DNA form, the CDR3 reads TGTGCCTGGAGTGGAGGGGGTTATGGCTACACCTTC. It codes for CAWSGGGYGYTF.

The CDR3 sequence is CASRLAGTGELFF. CDR3 coding DNA: TGTGCCAGCAGACTAGCGGGCACCGGGGAGCTGTTTTTT. The V call is TRBV5-4, the J call TRBJ2-2; 9 nucleotides align to TRBD2. With 5 bases clipped from V and 4 bases from J, the junction kept 0 bases outside the gene matches. The germline CDR1 and CDR2 sequences are SGHNT and YYREEE (reference sequence). The CDR3 spans 13 residues. The full variable domain, with the rest looked up from reference TRBV5-4 and TRBJ2-2, is ETGVTQSPTHLIKTRGQQVTLRCSSQSGHNTVSWYQQALGQGPQFIFQYYREEENGRGNFPPRFSGLQFPNYSSELNVNALELDDSALYLCASRLAGTGELFFGEGSRLTVL.

The gene calls are TRBV6-5 and TRBJ2-7, with 7 nucleotides matching TRBD1. The CDR3 length is 14 residues. Germline V gene data show CDR1 as MNHEY and CDR2 as SVGAGI. With 0 bases clipped from V and 4 bases from J, the junction kept 3 bases outside the gene matches. The CDR3 DNA is TGTGCCAGCAGTTACTCAAGGGGGCCATACGAGCAGTACTTC. This sequence encodes CASSYSRGPYEQYF.

This chain uses TRBV5-1 with TRBJ2-7, with 8 bases identical to TRBD1. CDR3 length equals 13 residues. Per the germline V gene, CDR1 is SGHRS and CDR2 is YFSETQ. Trimming took 4 bases from V and 5 from J; bases not matched to a gene: 5. CDR3 nucleotides: TGCGCCAGCAGCCAGACAGGGGTTGACGAGCAGTACTTC. It yields the protein CASSQTGVDEQYF.

The gene calls are TRBV29-1 and TRBJ2-3, with TRBD2 as a possible D gene (6 bases). V was pared by 3 bases and J by 0 bases, with 19 bases between. The CDR3 totals 17 residues. The germline gives CDR1 SQVTM, CDR2 ANQGSEA. Written as DNA, the CDR3 is TGCAGCGTTGAGGGGACTCCCTCCTACGCGAGCACAGATACGCAGTATTTT. Translation: CSVEGTPSYASTDTQYF.

The chain couples TRBV7-2 to TRBJ2-7, with a weak D call TRBD1 (5 bases). CDR3 length equals 13 residues. Germline CDR1 reads SGHTA; CDR2 reads FQGNSA. The germline V and J ends were trimmed by 6 bases and 5 bases, with 14 bases remaining between them. CDR3: CASRQAGSHEQYF. The CDR3 nucleotides read TGTGCCAGCAGACAGGCCGGAAGCCACGAGCAGTACTTC.

The chain uses TRBV7-2 and TRBJ1-6, with TRBD1 as a possible D gene (5 bases). Per the germline V gene, CDR1 is SGHTA and CDR2 is FQGNSA. The CDR3 consists of 15 residues. Trimming removed 1 base at V and 9 bases at J, with 13 bases between. This CDR3 reads CASSLGSGLASPLHF. The CDR3 region has the DNA TGTGCCAGCAGCTTAGGTTCGGGACTGGCTTCACCCCTCCACTTT.

This clone has just one count. This chain uses TRBV7-9 with TRBJ2-7; 7 bases are a match to TRBD1. The CDR3 consists of 14 residues. The germline V gene encodes CDR1 SEHNR and CDR2 FQNEAQ (reference sequence). The J segment lost 6 bases and the V segment lost 1 base, leaving 6 bases of the junction unmatched. CDR3 nucleotide sequence: TGTGCCAGCAGCTTAGGTGGACAGGTAGGCGAGCAGTACTTC. Its protein product is CASSLGGQVGEQYF.